The clone carrying this T cell receptor beta chain came up many times. This CDR3 has 14 residues. Deletions cut 3 bases from V and 5 bases from J, with 11 bases between. Germline lookup yields CDR1 SNHLY and CDR2 FYNNEI. The data originate from a study of T cells in Graves' hyperthyroidism and ophthalmopathy. In making diagnoses, clinical symptoms, serum thyroxine and TRAb, thyroid ultrasound and orbital computed tomography were all used. The source material, RNA transcripts, was used to amplify TCR beta CDR3 regions. Primed by the HTBI set, a first-round RT-PCR was run on the TCR CDR3. TCRdb itself ran the multiplex PCR reads through MiXCR, one entry per CDR3 protein. Here the sample spans about 600,000 distinct CDR3 sequences, 11% to 15% being singletons.

V usage is TRBV2 and J usage is TRBJ1-5; D perhaps matches TRBD1 (6 bases). Input material: blood. This TCR was recovered from a woman aged 18-35 years with Graves' ophthalmopathy. The CDR3, as DNA: TGTGCCAGCAGTGAGGTCGGGGGCGATCAGCCCCAGCATTTT. Residues: CASSEVGGDQPQHF. Complete variable domain (other parts from reference TRBV2 and TRBJ1-5): EPEVTQTPSHQVTQMGQEVILRCVPISNHLYFYWYRQILGQKVEFLVSFYNNEISEKSEIFDDQFSVERPDGSNFTLKIRSTKLEDSAMYFCASSEVGGDQPQHFGDGTRLSIL.